What follows is one TCR beta chain and its context. Antigen specificity is unknown. These data belong to a study of T cell repertoires in cytomegalovirus infection. Study-level background: Public TCR beta signatures were indicative of both CMV infection and a matching HLA type. General study findings and limits: The response measured ex vivo was dominated by TCR beta clonotypes (HLA-C-restricted and CMV-specific).

TCRdb reprocessed the reads with MiXCR, giving one entry per CDR3 protein. This sample carries about 600,000 distinct CDR3 sequences, roughly 24% of them seen once, and the ten largest clones take 7% to 9%. This CDR3 comprises 16 residues. The germline gives CDR1 SQVTM, CDR2 ANQGSEA. The V end lost 0 bases, the J end lost 0 bases, and 14 bases lay between the germline ends. This chain connects TRBV29-1 to TRBJ1-2; D is unresolved. The source material was CD8+ T cells from PBMCs. This clonotype originated in a human donor in good health (CMV status not recorded). Some clones in this sample may be carry-over from other donors' samples. As DNA, the CDR3 is TGCAGCGTTGAAGAAAAGGCAGACATCCCTAACTATGGCTACACCTTC. Protein sequence: CSVEEKADIPNYGYTF.